This record covers a single TCR beta chain. The PCR ran on 60 Vbeta and 13 Jbeta primers. Clones were sequenced by immunoSEQ multiplex PCR, and TCRdb holds only the in-frame ones, with some missing. Among some 80,000 clones listed, around 10% were seen once. The data were obtained in a study of cytomegalovirus exposure and HLA in healthy donors. The sequencing input was PBMCs. This TCR was sampled from a man in his fifties or sixties in good health and CMV-seropositive.

As DNA, the CDR3 is TGTGCCAGCAGCCCAGGTGTGGGTTATGGCACTGAAGCTTTCTTT. Its translation: CASSPGVGYGTEAFF. The chain uses TRBV7-2 and TRBJ1-1, with unresolved D. Germline V gene lookup returns CDR1 SGHTA and CDR2 FQGNSA. V was shortened by 5 bases and J by 4 bases, with 17 bases between the two germline ends. The CDR3 sequence is 15 residues long.